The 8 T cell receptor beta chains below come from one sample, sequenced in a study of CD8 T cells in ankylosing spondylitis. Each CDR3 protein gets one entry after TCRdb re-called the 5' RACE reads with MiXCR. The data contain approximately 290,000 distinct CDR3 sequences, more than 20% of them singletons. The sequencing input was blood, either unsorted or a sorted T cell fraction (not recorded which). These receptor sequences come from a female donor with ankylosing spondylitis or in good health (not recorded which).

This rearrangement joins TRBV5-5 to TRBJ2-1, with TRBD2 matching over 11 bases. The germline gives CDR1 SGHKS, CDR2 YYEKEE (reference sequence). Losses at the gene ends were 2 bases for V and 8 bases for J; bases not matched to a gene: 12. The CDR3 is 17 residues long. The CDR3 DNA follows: TGTGCCAGCAGCTTTGTATTAGCGGGAGGGCAGCGGGATGAGCAGTTCTTC. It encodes CASSFVLAGGQRDEQFF.

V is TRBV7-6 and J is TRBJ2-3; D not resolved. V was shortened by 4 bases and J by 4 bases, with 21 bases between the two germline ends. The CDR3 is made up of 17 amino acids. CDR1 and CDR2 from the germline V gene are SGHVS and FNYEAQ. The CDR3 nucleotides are TGTGCCAGCAGCTCCGTTGTTGGCGCCTATCCCCCAGATACGCAGTATTTT. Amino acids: CASSSVVGAYPPDTQYF. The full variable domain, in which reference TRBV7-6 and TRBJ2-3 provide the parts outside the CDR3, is GAGVSQSPRYKVTKRGQDVALRCDPISGHVSLYWYRQALGQGPEFLTYFNYEAQQDKSGLPNDRFSAERPEGSISTLTIQRTEQRDSAMYRCASSSVVGAYPPDTQYFGPGTRLTVL.

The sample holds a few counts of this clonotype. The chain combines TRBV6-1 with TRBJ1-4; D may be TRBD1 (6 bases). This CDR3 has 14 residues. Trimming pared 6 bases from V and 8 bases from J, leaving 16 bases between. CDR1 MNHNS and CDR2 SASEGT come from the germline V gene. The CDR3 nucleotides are TGTGCCAGCAGGCCACCGGGGGCCAGGGAAAAACTGTTTTTT. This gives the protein CASRPPGAREKLFF.

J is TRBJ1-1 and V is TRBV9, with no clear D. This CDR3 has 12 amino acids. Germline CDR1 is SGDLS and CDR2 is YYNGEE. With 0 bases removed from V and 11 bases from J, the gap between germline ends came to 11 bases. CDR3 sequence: CASSVDPGVAFF. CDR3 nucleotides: TGTGCCAGCAGCGTAGATCCCGGGGTGGCTTTCTTT.

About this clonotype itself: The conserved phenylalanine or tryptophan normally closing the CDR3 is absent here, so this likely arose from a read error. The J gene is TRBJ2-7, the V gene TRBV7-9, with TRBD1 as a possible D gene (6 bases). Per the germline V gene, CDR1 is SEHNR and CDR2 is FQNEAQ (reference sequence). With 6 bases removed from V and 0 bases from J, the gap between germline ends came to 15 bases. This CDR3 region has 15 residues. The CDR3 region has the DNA TGTGCCAGCAGTTCACTCCAGGGGACCTCCTACGAGCAGTACTAC. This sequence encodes CASSSLQGTSYEQYY.

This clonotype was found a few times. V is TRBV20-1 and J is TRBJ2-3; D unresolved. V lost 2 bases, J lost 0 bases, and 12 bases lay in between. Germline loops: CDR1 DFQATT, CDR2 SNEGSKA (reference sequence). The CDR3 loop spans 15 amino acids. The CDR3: CSARTAALSTDTQYF. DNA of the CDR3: TGCAGTGCTAGAACAGCTGCCTTGAGCACAGATACGCAGTATTTT.

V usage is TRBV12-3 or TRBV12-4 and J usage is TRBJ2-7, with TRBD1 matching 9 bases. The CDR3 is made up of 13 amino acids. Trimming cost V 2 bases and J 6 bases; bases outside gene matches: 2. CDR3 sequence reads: CASSLRTGAEQYF. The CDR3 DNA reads TGTGCCAGCAGTTTAAGGACAGGGGCCGAGCAGTACTTC.

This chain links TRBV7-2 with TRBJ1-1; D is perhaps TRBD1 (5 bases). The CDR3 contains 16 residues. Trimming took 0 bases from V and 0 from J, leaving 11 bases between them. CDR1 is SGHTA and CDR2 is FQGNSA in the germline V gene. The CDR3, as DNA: TGTGCCAGCAGCTTAGCCTCTGGGGCCATGAACACTGAAGCTTTCTTT. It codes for CASSLASGAMNTEAFF. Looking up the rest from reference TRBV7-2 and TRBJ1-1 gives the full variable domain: GAGVSQSPSNKVTEKGKDVELRCDPISGHTALYWYRQSLGQGLEFLIYFQGNSAPDKSGLPSDRFSAERTGGSVSTLTIQRTQQEDSAVYLCASSLASGAMNTEAFFGQGTRLTVV.